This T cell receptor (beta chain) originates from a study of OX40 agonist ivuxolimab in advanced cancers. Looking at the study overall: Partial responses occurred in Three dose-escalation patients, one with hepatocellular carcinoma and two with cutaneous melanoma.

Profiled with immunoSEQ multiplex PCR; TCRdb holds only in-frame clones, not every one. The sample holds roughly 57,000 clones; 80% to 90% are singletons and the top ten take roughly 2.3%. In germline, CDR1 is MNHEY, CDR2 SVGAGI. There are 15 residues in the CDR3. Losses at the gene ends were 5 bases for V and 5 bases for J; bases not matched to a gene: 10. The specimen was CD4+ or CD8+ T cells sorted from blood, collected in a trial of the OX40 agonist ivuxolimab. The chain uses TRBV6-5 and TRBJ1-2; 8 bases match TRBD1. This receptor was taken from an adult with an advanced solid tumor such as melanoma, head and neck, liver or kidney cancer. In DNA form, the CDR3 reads TGTGCCAGCAGTCAGGGGCACAGGGGGTCGTATGGCTACACCTTC. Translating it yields CASSQGHRGSYGYTF.